The source of this T cell receptor (beta chain) is a study of yellow fever vaccine responses in identical twins. Study-level results: Vaccine T cell responses of twins reportedly seemed partly convergent and partly personalized.

A note on this clonotype: Its antigen is currently unknown.

The germline CDR1 and CDR2 sequences are SNHLY and FYNNEI. Deletions cut 8 bases from V and 5 bases from J, with 15 bases between. This CDR3 has 13 residues. TCRdb ran MiXCR on the RT-PCR reads and lists one entry per CDR3 protein. The sample has roughly 17,000 distinct CDR3 sequences, approximately 79% seen once. V is TRBV2 and J is TRBJ1-2; the D gene is possibly TRBD1 (6 bases). This receptor was taken from a woman aged 18-29 years who received the yellow fever vaccine. Sequences were derived from T cells from blood (PBMCs), unsorted or a sorted subset (not recorded which), sampled before or after yellow fever vaccination (not recorded which). The CDR3 nucleotides are TGTGCCAGCCCCCCGGGAAGGGGGTATGGCTACACCTTC. Its translation is CASPPGRGYGYTF.